Presented here are 5 T cell receptor beta chains from one specimen sequenced in a study of ipilimumab plus nivolumab after autologous stem cell transplantation. Method: immunoSEQ multiplex PCR; TCRdb's copy keeps in-frame clones and lacks some. This table has about 16,000 clones, about 86% appearing once. Here the sequenced sample was PBMCs, taken in a trial of ipilimumab plus nivolumab as post-transplant consolidation. These receptors all stem from a male donor with diffuse large B-cell lymphoma.

The chain uses TRBV14 and TRBJ2-1; D is unresolved. Trimming took off 0 bases at V and 3 bases at J, with 12 bases between the two ends. CDR1 and CDR2 from the germline V gene are SGHDN and FVKESK. The CDR3 is 16 amino acids. In DNA, the CDR3 is TGTGCCAGCAGCCAAGATCGAGGCCAGGTCTACAATGAGCAGTTCTTC. As protein: CASSQDRGQVYNEQFF.

The CDR3 here is CASSPSSTDYNEKLFF. DNA for the CDR3: TGTGCCAGCAGCCCCTCCTCGACAGACTACAATGAAAAACTGTTTTTT. This chain uses TRBV11-2 with TRBJ1-4; D is possibly TRBD1 (5 bases). Germline V gene sequence: CDR1 SGHAT, CDR2 FQNNGV. The CDR3 sequence is 16 residues long. The germline V and J ends were trimmed by 5 bases and 5 bases, with 18 bases remaining between them. The complete variable domain, with remaining parts taken from reference TRBV11-2 and TRBJ1-4, reads EAGVAQSPRYKIIEKRQSVAFWCNPISGHATLYWYQQILGQGPKLLIQFQNNGVVDDSQLPKDRFSAERLKGVDSTLKIQPAKLEDSAVYLCASSPSSTDYNEKLFFGSGTQLSVL.

This clone was seen once. This chain links TRBV23-1 with TRBJ2-7; 7 nucleotides line up with TRBD2. TRBV23-1 counts as an open reading frame of uncertain function. The CDR3 covers 18 residues. V gave up 11 bases and J gave up 2 bases; unmatched junction bases: 24. The CDR3, as DNA: TGCGCCGTCCAATGCGGGAGTGCGGGGTTAATCGGCCCCTACGAGCAGTACTTC. Translation gives CAVQCGSAGLIGPYEQYF.

The rearrangement joins TRBV2 to TRBJ1-5, with TRBD1 matching 10 bases. Trimming cost V 6 bases and J 6 bases; bases outside gene matches: 5. Germline-derived CDR1 and CDR2 are SNHLY and FYNNEI. The CDR3 covers 14 residues. CDR3 in DNA: TGTGCCAGCAGGGACAGGGGGTTTGTTCAGCCCCAGCATTTT. As protein: CASRDRGFVQPQHF.

The genes are TRBV15 and TRBJ2-7; tentative D call: TRBD1 (5 bases). Trimming cost V 5 bases and J 2 bases, with 13 bases left between them. Germline-derived CDR1 and CDR2 are LNHNV and YYDKDF (reference sequence). CDR3 size: 14 residues. Here the CDR3 DNA reads TGTGCCACCAGCGGTGGACACGGCACCTACGAGCAGTACTTC. Protein sequence: CATSGGHGTYEQYF.